Following are 31 T cell receptor beta chains from one sample sequenced in a study of T cell repertoires in cytomegalovirus infection. No antigen has been assigned to these receptors. A single record per CDR3 protein comes from TCRdb applying MiXCR to the reads. The table lists about 140,000 distinct CDR3 sequences, over 25% of them singletons. This specimen consisted of CD8+ T cells from cultured PBMCs, obtained from culture after CMV antigen stimulation. These receptors were obtained from a human donor in good health (CMV status not recorded). Some clones in this sample may be carry-over from other donors' samples.

The chain joins TRBV27 to TRBJ2-3; D is uncertain. This CDR3 is 14 amino acids long. The germline CDR1 and CDR2 sequences are MNHEY and SMNVEV (reference sequence). The ends were cut back, 9 bases at V and 2 bases at J, with 15 bases in the middle. The CDR3 nucleotides are TGTGCCAGTACCTCCCAGGCTAACACAGATACGCAGTATTTT. This sequence encodes CASTSQANTDTQYF.

The J gene is TRBJ1-1, the V gene TRBV25-1, with D uncertain. The V end lost 6 bases, the J end lost 4 bases, and 6 bases lay between the germline ends. This CDR3 comprises 11 residues. CDR1 MGHDK and CDR2 SYGVNS come from the germline V gene. The CDR3 DNA sequence: TGTGCCAGCAGACTGGGCACTGAAGCTTTCTTT. Amino acid sequence: CASRLGTEAFF.

This clonotype was seen at least ten times. This sequence joins TRBV7-9 and TRBJ1-1, with D possibly TRBD1 on 5 matching bases. The germline V and J ends were trimmed by 5 bases and 10 bases, with 20 bases remaining between them. Germline loops: CDR1 SEHNR, CDR2 FQNEAQ (reference sequence). The CDR3 sequence is 14 residues long. CDR3 coding DNA: TGTGCCAGCAGCCGGGTCGGGGACCGGGGATTAGCTTTCTTT. This encodes CASSRVGDRGLAFF.

J is TRBJ1-1 and V is TRBV15, with unresolved D. This CDR3 has 13 residues. Per the germline V gene, CDR1 is LNHNV and CDR2 is YYDKDF (reference sequence). V was trimmed by 0 bases and J by 3 bases, leaving 5 bases between them. CDR3 sequence reads: CATSRERHTEAFF. The CDR3 DNA reads TGTGCCACCAGCAGAGAACGGCACACTGAAGCTTTCTTT.

This clonotype was recorded many times. The genes are TRBV7-2 and TRBJ2-3; D remains ambiguous. The CDR3 sequence is 14 residues long. The V end was cut by 2 bases, the J end by 1 base, with 7 bases between. Per germline, CDR1 SGHTA and CDR2 FQGNSA. CDR3 loop: CASSLRGRTDTQYF. CDR3 DNA: TGTGCCAGCAGCTTAAGAGGTCGCACAGATACGCAGTATTTT.

The chain couples TRBV29-1 to TRBJ2-3, with a weak D call TRBD1 (9 bases). The V gene lost 7 bases and the J gene lost 7 bases, with 21 bases spanning the gap. The CDR3 extends over 14 amino acids. Germline V gene data show CDR1 as SQVTM and CDR2 as ANQGSEA. CDR3 bases: TGCAGCGGGAGCGGGGGACAGGGCGCAAATACGCAGTATTTT. Protein sequence: CSGSGGQGANTQYF.

This clonotype is categorized as medium-sized (0.01 to 0.1%). This chain joins TRBV25-1 and TRBJ2-5; D possibly corresponds to TRBD1 (6 bases). CDR3 length: 13 amino acids. CDR1 MGHDK and CDR2 SYGVNS come from the germline V gene. The germline V and J ends were trimmed by 4 bases and 3 bases, with 9 bases remaining between them. The DNA of the CDR3 is TGTGCCAGCAGTGGGGCAGGGGAAGAGACCCAGTACTTC. Translated, it gives CASSGAGEETQYF.

The V call is TRBV5-4, the J call TRBJ2-2; D may be TRBD2 (5 bases). V was pared by 5 bases and J by 2 bases, with 13 bases between. This CDR3 is built from 15 residues. CDR1 is SGHNT, CDR2 YYREEE, per germline (reference sequence). The CDR3 here is CASRERWGNTGELFF. In nucleotides, the CDR3 is TGTGCCAGCAGAGAGCGGTGGGGAAACACCGGGGAGCTGTTTTTT.

The rearrangement joins TRBV20-1 to TRBJ2-1; perhaps TRBD2 as D (6 bases). Germline V gene sequence: CDR1 DFQATT, CDR2 SNEGSKA (reference sequence). V gave up 6 bases and J gave up 6 bases, with 18 bases separating them. The CDR3 sequence is 14 residues long. CDR3 residues: CSAPPKTGVNEQFF. The DNA of the CDR3 is TGCAGTGCCCCCCCCAAGACGGGGGTCAATGAGCAGTTCTTC.

Only a few counts were recorded for this clonotype. The V gene is TRBV6-5, the J gene TRBJ2-1, with 7 nucleotides matching TRBD2. J was trimmed by 5 bases and V by 1 base; bases with no gene match: 5. The germline CDR1 and CDR2 sequences are MNHEY and SVGAGI. CDR3 length: 15 amino acids. This CDR3 is CASSYWGGVNNEQFF. The CDR3 nucleotides read TGTGCCAGCAGTTACTGGGGGGGGGTCAACAATGAGCAGTTCTTC.

The table lists this clonotype with many counts. The CDR3 coding sequence is TGTGCCAGCAGTCCGGGCGATGGCTACACCTTC. Amino acids: CASSPGDGYTF. The chain carries TRBV12-3 or TRBV12-4 and TRBJ1-2; no firm D call. The CDR3 is made up of 11 amino acids. The V end lost 5 bases, the J end lost 6 bases, and 7 bases lay between the germline ends.

The chain combines TRBV6-6 with TRBJ2-2; 11 nucleotides line up with TRBD1. Germline V gene lookup returns CDR1 MNHNY and CDR2 SVGAGI (reference sequence). The V segment lost 2 bases and the J segment 3 bases; nucleotides outside the gene matches: 8. This CDR3 spans 18 amino acids. The CDR3 nucleotides read TGTGCCAGCAGTTACGCGCCCCCGGGACAGGGGGACACCGGGGAGCTGTTTTTT. It specifies CASSYAPPGQGDTGELFF.

This clonotype was seen a handful of times. V gene TRBV7-9 combines with J gene TRBJ2-3; a weak D match, TRBD2 (6 bases). The CDR3 consists of 16 residues. The ends were cut back, 2 bases at V and 2 bases at J, with 14 bases in the middle. Looked up from germline, CDR1 is SEHNR and CDR2 is FQNEAQ (reference sequence). The CDR3 protein is CASSLTGEWATDTQYF. For the CDR3, the DNA is TGTGCCAGCAGCTTAACGGGGGAGTGGGCCACAGATACGCAGTATTTT.

This chain connects TRBV7-9 to TRBJ2-3; the D gene is possibly TRBD2 (5 bases). Trimming pared 2 bases from V and 0 bases from J, leaving 15 bases between. The CDR3 has 17 amino acids. The germline gives CDR1 SEHNR, CDR2 FQNEAQ (reference sequence). CDR3 sequence: CASSLWGSGGSTDTQYF. CDR3 coding DNA: TGTGCCAGCAGCTTATGGGGTAGTGGCGGGAGCACAGATACGCAGTATTTT.

In regard to this clonotype: It may be a read error: a sequence one base away is much more abundant. The chain links TRBV5-6 to TRBJ2-5, with D possibly called TRBD1 or TRBD2 (5 bases each). This CDR3 contains 16 residues. CDR1 is SGHDT, CDR2 YYEEEE, per germline. V was trimmed by 4 bases and J by 5 bases, leaving 21 bases between them. The CDR3 DNA follows: TGTGCCAGCAGCCTGGACGCTAGCAGGGTAGAGGAGACCCAGTACTTC. It yields the protein CASSLDASRVEETQYF.

The chain is built from TRBV4-1 and TRBJ2-3; 9 bases are a match to TRBD2. The CDR3 runs to 16 residues. Looked up from germline, CDR1 is MGHRA and CDR2 is YSYEKL. V was pared by 4 bases and J by 2 bases, with 7 bases of the junction left unmatched. CDR3 DNA sequence: TGCGCCAGCAGCCTTACGATAGCGGGAGCCACAGATACGCAGTATTTT. Residues: CASSLTIAGATDTQYF.

This clonotype was found many times. The rearrangement uses TRBV7-2 and TRBJ1-1; D may be TRBD1 (5 bases). The CDR3 has 16 amino acids. V was trimmed by 4 bases and J by 2 bases, leaving 17 bases between them. Germline lookup yields CDR1 SGHTA and CDR2 FQGNSA. CDR3 loop: CASSSGVGGSNTEAFF. CDR3 DNA: TGTGCCAGCAGCTCGGGGGTGGGGGGGTCAAACACTGAAGCTTTCTTT.

J is TRBJ1-2 and V is TRBV2; 7 bases map to TRBD1. This CDR3 is built from 17 residues. With 5 bases clipped from V and 3 bases from J, the junction kept 15 bases outside the gene matches. Germline V lookup: CDR1 SNHLY, CDR2 FYNNEI. This CDR3 reads CASSRPQTGIVDYGYTF. DNA of the CDR3: TGTGCCAGCAGTCGCCCACAGACAGGGATCGTTGACTATGGCTACACCTTC.

This clonotype was counted many times. V gene TRBV20-1 combines with J gene TRBJ1-2; D remains unclear. The CDR3 contains 13 residues. Germline loops: CDR1 DFQATT, CDR2 SNEGSKA (reference sequence). V was trimmed by 0 bases and J by 4 bases, leaving 9 bases between them. CDR3 nucleotides: TGCAGTGCTAGAGATCCCGGGAGCTATGGCTACACCTTC. Protein: CSARDPGSYGYTF.

This clonotype has a count of ten or more. The chain is built from TRBV27 and TRBJ2-7, with a possible D match to TRBD1 (5 bases). The CDR3 runs to 17 residues. The V gene's germline CDR1 is MNHEY and CDR2 SMNVEV (reference sequence). The ends were cut back, 0 bases at V and 5 bases at J, with 20 bases in the middle. CDR3 loop: CASSLSHFFAGKDEQYF. Written as DNA, the CDR3 is TGTGCCAGCAGTTTATCGCATTTTTTCGCAGGGAAGGACGAGCAGTACTTC.

This clonotype was seen once. The chain joins TRBV20-1 to TRBJ2-1; possibly TRBD2 for D (7 bases). V was pared by 0 bases and J by 5 bases, with 17 bases between. CDR3 length: 16 residues. Per germline, CDR1 DFQATT and CDR2 SNEGSKA (reference sequence). The CDR3 is CSARDGGAAPNNEQFF. In nucleotides, the CDR3 is TGCAGTGCTAGAGATGGGGGGGCGGCCCCCAACAATGAGCAGTTCTTC.

The genes are TRBV5-4 and TRBJ2-1, with 11 bases matching TRBD1. The CDR3 length is 15 residues. From germline, CDR1 is SGHNT and CDR2 YYREEE (reference sequence). The V and J ends lost 3 bases and 5 bases, in that order; junction bases with no gene match: 4. CDR3 region: CASSSGTGGNNEQFF. CDR3 DNA: TGTGCCAGCAGCTCCGGGACAGGGGGAAACAATGAGCAGTTCTTC.

As to this clonotype: Possible read error: a much larger clone is one base away. V and J are TRBV12-3 or TRBV12-4 and TRBJ1-1, with D possibly matching TRBD1 (5 bases). This CDR3 contains 14 residues. V was shortened by 5 bases and J by 3 bases, with 13 bases between the two germline ends. The CDR3 loop is CASSIDSTYTEAFF. CDR3 coding DNA: TGTGCCAGCAGTATCGACAGCACGTACACTGAAGCTTTCTTT.

The chain has TRBV7-9 and TRBJ2-2, with a tentative D call TRBD1 (6 bases). The CDR3 is made up of 16 amino acids. Trimming left V 4 bases short and J 4 bases short, with 16 bases between. CDR1 and CDR2 from the germline V gene are SEHNR and FQNEAQ (reference sequence). The CDR3 sequence: CASSWPKVGATGELFF. In DNA form, the CDR3 reads TGTGCCAGCAGCTGGCCCAAGGTGGGGGCCACCGGGGAGCTGTTTTTT.

This sequence joins TRBV28 and TRBJ1-1; the match to TRBD1 covers 9 bases. V dropped 5 bases and J dropped 4; count of bases not matched to a gene: 8. The CDR3 sequence is 15 residues long. Germline V gene sequence: CDR1 MDHEN, CDR2 SYDVKM. CDR3 in DNA: TGTGCCAGCAGTCCGCTGACAGGGGGGAGCACTGAAGCTTTCTTT. Its protein product is CASSPLTGGSTEAFF.

There are a few counts of this clonotype. The rearrangement uses TRBV7-3 and TRBJ2-5; D remains ambiguous. The V end lost 2 bases, the J end lost 5 bases, and 15 bases lay between the germline ends. Germline lookup yields CDR1 SGHTA and CDR2 FQGTGA. This CDR3 is 15 amino acids long. CDR3 loop: CASSLGFFGDETQYF. CDR3 sequence (DNA): TGTGCCAGCAGCTTAGGGTTCTTCGGTGACGAGACCCAGTACTTC.

This clonotype has a handful of counts. The J gene is TRBJ2-7, the V gene TRBV7-6; TRBD2 is a possible D gene (7 bases). The V and J ends lost 0 bases and 0 bases respectively, with 12 bases between them. Per the germline V gene, CDR1 is SGHVS and CDR2 is FNYEAQ. The CDR3 is made up of 16 amino acids. The CDR3: CASSLALAGASYEQYF. The CDR3 DNA sequence: TGTGCCAGCAGCTTAGCGCTTGCGGGGGCCTCCTACGAGCAGTACTTC.

In the case of this clonotype: One base away lies a much larger clone, so this may be a sequencing read error. This chain joins TRBV7-2 and TRBJ2-2, with D tentatively TRBD1 (6 bases). This CDR3 contains 13 residues. Germline CDR1 is SGHTA and CDR2 is FQGNSA. CDR3 DNA sequence: TGTGTCAGCAGCTACACAGGGACCGGGGAGCTGTTTTTT. Its protein product is CVSSYTGTGELFF. Based on the CDR3 plus reference TRBV7-2 and TRBJ2-2, the full variable domain is GAGVSQSPSNKVTEKGKDVELRCDPISGHTALYWYRQSLGQGLEFLIYFQGNSAPDKSGLPSDRFSAERTGGSVSTLTIQRTQQEDSAVYLCVSSYTGTGELFFGEGSRLTVL.

The chain has TRBV6-2 or TRBV6-3 and TRBJ2-7; 10 nucleotides match TRBD1. Germline V gene data show CDR1 as MNHEY and CDR2 as SVGEGT. The CDR3 sequence is 13 residues long. J gave up 6 bases and V 6 bases, and 5 bases lay outside the gene matches. The CDR3 protein is CASSSGTGVEQYF. The CDR3 DNA follows: TGTGCCAGCAGCTCCGGGACAGGGGTCGAGCAGTACTTC.

This chain uses TRBV3-1 with TRBJ2-7; TRBD2 might be the D (6 bases). CDR1 LGHDT and CDR2 YNNKEL come from the germline V gene (reference sequence). The CDR3 contains 17 residues. V lost 0 bases to trimming and J lost 0 bases, with 15 bases between them. CDR3 in amino acids: CASSQDVRGTSSYEQYF. The CDR3 coding sequence is TGTGCCAGCAGCCAAGATGTTCGGGGGACGAGCTCCTACGAGCAGTACTTC.

There are a few counts of this clonotype. The rearrangement joins TRBV4-2 to TRBJ2-5; no definite D call. With 0 bases removed from V and 2 bases from J, the gap between germline ends came to 16 bases. Looked up from germline, CDR1 is LGHNA and CDR2 is YNFKEQ. CDR3 length: 17 amino acids. CDR3 bases: TGTGCCAGCAGCCAAGATCAGATTAGTCTCGTACAAGAGACCCAGTACTTC. It translates to CASSQDQISLVQETQYF.